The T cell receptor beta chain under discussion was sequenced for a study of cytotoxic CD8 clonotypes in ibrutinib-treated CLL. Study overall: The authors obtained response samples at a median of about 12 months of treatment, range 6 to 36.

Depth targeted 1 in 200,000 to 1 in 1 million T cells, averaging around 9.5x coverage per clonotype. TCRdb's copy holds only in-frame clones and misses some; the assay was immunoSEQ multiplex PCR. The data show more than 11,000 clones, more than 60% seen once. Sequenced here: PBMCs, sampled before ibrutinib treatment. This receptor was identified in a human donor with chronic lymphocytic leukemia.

The CDR3: CASSYSQVGELFF. The DNA for the CDR3 is TGTGCCAGCAGTTACTCCCAGGTCGGGGAGCTGTTTTTT. This chain uses TRBV6-5 with TRBJ2-2; unclear D gene. This CDR3 is built from 13 residues. Germline values: CDR1 MNHEY, CDR2 SVGAGI. Trimming took off 0 bases at V and 7 bases at J, with 6 bases between the two ends.